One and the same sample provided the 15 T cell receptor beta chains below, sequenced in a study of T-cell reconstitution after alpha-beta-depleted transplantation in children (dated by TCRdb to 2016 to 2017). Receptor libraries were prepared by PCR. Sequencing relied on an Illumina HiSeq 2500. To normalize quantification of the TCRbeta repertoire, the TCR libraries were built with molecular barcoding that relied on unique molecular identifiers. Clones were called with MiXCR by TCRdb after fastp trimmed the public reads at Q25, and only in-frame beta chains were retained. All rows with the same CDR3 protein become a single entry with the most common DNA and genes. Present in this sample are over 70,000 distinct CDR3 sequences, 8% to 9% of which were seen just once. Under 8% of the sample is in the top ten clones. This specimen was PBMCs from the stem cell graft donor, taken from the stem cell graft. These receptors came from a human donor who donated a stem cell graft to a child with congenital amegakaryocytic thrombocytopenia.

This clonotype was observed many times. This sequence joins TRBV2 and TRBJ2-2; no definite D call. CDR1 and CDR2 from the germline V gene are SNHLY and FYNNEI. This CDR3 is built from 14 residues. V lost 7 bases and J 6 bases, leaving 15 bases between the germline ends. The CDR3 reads CASTRAEWAGELFF. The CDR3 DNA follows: TGTGCCAGCACACGGGCCGAATGGGCCGGGGAGCTGTTTTTT. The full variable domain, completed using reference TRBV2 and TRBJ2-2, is EPEVTQTPSHQVTQMGQEVILRCVPISNHLYFYWYRQILGQKVEFLVSFYNNEISEKSEIFDDQFSVERPDGSNFTLKIRSTKLEDSAMYFCASTRAEWAGELFFGEGSRLTVL.

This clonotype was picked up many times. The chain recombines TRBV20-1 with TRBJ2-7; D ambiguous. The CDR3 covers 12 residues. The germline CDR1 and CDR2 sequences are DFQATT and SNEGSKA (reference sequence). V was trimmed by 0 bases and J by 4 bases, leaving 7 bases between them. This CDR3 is CSARDAVYEQYF. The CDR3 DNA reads TGCAGTGCTAGAGACGCAGTTTACGAGCAGTACTTC.

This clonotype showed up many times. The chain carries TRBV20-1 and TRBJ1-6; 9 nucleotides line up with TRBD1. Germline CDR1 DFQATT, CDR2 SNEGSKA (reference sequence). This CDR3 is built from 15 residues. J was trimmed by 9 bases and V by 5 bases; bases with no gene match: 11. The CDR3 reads CSAGGQGPIGSPLHF. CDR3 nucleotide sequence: TGCAGTGCTGGCGGACAGGGGCCGATAGGTTCACCCCTCCACTTT.

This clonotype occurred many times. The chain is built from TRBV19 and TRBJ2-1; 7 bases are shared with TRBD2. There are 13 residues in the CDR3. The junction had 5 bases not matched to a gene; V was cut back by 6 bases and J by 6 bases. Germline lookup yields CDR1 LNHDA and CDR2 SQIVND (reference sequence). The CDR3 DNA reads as TGTGCCAGTAGGGTTGGACTAGTCAATGAGCAGTTCTTC. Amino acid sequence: CASRVGLVNEQFF.

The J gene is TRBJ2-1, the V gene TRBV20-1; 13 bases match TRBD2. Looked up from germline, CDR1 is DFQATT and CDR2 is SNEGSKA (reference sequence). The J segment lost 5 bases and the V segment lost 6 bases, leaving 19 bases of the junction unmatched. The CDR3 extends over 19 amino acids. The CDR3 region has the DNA TGCAGTGCCCCCGCCCCCCAGGGGGTAGGACTAGCGGGAGACAATGAGCAGTTCTTC. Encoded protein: CSAPAPQGVGLAGDNEQFF.

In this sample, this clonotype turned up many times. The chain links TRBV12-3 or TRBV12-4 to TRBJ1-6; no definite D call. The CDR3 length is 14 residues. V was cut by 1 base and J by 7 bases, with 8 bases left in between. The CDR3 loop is CASSLGVSNSPLHF. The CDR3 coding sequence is TGTGCCAGCAGTTTAGGGGTTTCGAATTCACCCCTCCACTTT.

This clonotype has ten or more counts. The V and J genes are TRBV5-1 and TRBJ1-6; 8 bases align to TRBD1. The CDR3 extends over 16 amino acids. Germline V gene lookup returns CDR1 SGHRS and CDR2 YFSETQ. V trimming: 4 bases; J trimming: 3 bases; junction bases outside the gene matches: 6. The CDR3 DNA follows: TGCGCCAGCAGCCTGACAGGGGAAGACTATAATTCACCCCTCCACTTT. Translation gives CASSLTGEDYNSPLHF.

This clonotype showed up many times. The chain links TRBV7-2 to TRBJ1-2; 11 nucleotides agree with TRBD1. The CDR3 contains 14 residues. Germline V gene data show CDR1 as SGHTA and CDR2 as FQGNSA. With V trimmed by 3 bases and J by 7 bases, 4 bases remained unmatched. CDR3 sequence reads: CASSFGQGAGGYTF. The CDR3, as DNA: TGTGCCAGCAGCTTCGGACAGGGGGCAGGTGGCTACACCTTC. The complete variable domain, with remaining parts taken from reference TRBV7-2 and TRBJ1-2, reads GAGVSQSPSNKVTEKGKDVELRCDPISGHTALYWYRQSLGQGLEFLIYFQGNSAPDKSGLPSDRFSAERTGGSVSTLTIQRTQQEDSAVYLCASSFGQGAGGYTFGSGTRLTVV.

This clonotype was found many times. CDR3 DNA sequence: TGTGCCAGCAGCGTTCTCGGTGATGGAAACACCATATATTTT. As protein: CASSVLGDGNTIYF. The gene calls are TRBV9 and TRBJ1-3; D is undetermined. V lost 2 bases, J lost 3 bases, and 9 bases lay in between. Germline-derived CDR1 and CDR2 are SGDLS and YYNGEE. The CDR3 runs 14 residues.

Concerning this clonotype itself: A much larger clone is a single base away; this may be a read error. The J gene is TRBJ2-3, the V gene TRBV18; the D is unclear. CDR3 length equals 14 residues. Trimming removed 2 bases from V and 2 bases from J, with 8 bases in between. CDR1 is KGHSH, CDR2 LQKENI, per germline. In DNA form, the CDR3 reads TGTGCCAGCTCACCAGCCCTGAACACAGATACGCAGTATTTT. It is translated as CASSPALNTDTQYF.

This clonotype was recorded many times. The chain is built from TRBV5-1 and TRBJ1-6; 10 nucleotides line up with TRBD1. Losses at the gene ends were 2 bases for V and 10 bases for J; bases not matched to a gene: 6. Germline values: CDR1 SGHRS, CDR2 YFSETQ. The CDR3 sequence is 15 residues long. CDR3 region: CASSLAGQGQSPLHF. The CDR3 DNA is TGCGCCAGCAGCTTAGCGGGACAGGGGCAGTCACCCCTCCACTTT.

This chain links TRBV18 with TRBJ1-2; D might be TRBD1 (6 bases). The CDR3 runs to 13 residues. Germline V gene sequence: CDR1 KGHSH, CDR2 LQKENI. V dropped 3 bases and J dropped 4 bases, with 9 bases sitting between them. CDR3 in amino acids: CASSPGQTYGYTF. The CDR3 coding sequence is TGTGCCAGCTCACCCGGACAGACCTATGGCTACACCTTC.

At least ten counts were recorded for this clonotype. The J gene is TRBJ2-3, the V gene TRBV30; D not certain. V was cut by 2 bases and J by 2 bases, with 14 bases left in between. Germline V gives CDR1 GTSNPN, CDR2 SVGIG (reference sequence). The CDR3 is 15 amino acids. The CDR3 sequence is CAWSIGPRVTDTQYF. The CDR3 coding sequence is TGTGCCTGGAGTATAGGACCGCGAGTCACAGATACGCAGTATTTT. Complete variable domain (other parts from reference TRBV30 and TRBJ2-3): SQTIHQWPATLVQPVGSPLSLECTVEGTSNPNLYWYRQAAGRGLQLLFYSVGIGQISSEVPQNLSASRPQDRQFILSSKKLLLSDSGFYLCAWSIGPRVTDTQYFGPGTRLTVL.

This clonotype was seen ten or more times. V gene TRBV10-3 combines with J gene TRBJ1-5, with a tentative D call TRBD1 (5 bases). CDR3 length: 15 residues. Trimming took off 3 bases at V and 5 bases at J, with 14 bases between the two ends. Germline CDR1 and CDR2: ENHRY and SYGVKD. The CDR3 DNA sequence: TGTGCCATCAGTGAATCTCAGGGTAGGGATCAGCCCCAGCATTTT. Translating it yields CAISESQGRDQPQHF.

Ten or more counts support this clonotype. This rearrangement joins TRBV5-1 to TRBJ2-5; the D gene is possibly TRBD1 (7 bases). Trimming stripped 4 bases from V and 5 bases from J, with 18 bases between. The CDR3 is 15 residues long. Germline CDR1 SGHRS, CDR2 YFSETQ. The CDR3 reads CASSVQTGRWETQYF. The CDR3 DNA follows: TGCGCCAGCAGCGTCCAGACAGGGAGGTGGGAGACCCAGTACTTC.